The 8 T cell receptor beta chains below all came from one sample that was sequenced in a study of graft-versus-host responses after intestinal transplantation. This table comes from immunoSEQ multiplex PCR, and its TCRdb copy is limited to in-frame clones, with some not included. The sample includes 150,000 or so clones, roughly 91% seen only once; the top ten take 0.15% to 0.2%. Their cognate antigens are unknown. This specimen was unstimulated CD4+ T cells sorted from spleen or lymph node cells, taken before intestinal transplant. The receptors here all came from a human donor who received an intestinal transplant.

DNA of the CDR3: TGTGCCAGCAGCTTAGACCTAGTCAGTGAGCAGTTCTTC. This codes for CASSLDLVSEQFF. J is TRBJ2-1 and V is TRBV7-9; D remains ambiguous. The CDR3 sequence is 13 residues long. Per the germline V gene, CDR1 is SEHNR and CDR2 is FQNEAQ (reference sequence). V was clipped by 1 base and J by 9 bases, with 10 bases between them.

The chain uses TRBV28 and TRBJ2-1; D ambiguous. V gave up 7 bases and J gave up 8 bases, with 15 bases separating them. The CDR3 loop spans 13 amino acids. Germline-derived CDR1 and CDR2 are MDHEN and SYDVKM. CDR3 loop: CASMGNNRYEQFF. Here the CDR3 DNA reads TGTGCCAGCATGGGAAATAATAGATATGAGCAGTTCTTC.

The J gene is TRBJ1-5, the V gene TRBV5-8; D perhaps matches TRBD1 (5 bases). The CDR3 spans 14 residues. CDR1 is SGHTS and CDR2 is YDEGEE in the germline V gene. Trimming pared 0 bases from V and 3 bases from J, leaving 7 bases between. The CDR3 region has the DNA TGTGCCAGCAGCTTGGGACAGCCCAATCAGCCCCAGCATTTT. It is translated as CASSLGQPNQPQHF.

This chain connects TRBV5-1 to TRBJ2-1; D is undetermined. Germline assignment: CDR1 SGHRS and CDR2 YFSETQ. V lost 1 base and J 6 bases, leaving 2 bases between the germline ends. The CDR3 extends over 11 amino acids. CDR3: CASSLFNEQFF. CDR3 in DNA: TGCGCCAGCAGCTTGTTCAATGAGCAGTTCTTC.

This rearrangement joins TRBV19 to TRBJ2-5; 8 bases are a match to TRBD1. The CDR3 is 14 amino acids. The trim removed 6 bases at V and 5 bases at J, leaving 8 bases unmatched. The germline V gene has CDR1 LNHDA and CDR2 SQIVND (reference sequence). This chain's CDR3 is CASRDRDLWETQYF. The DNA for the CDR3 is TGTGCCAGTAGGGACAGGGATCTGTGGGAGACCCAGTACTTC. Full variable domain (remainder filled in from reference TRBV19 and TRBJ2-5): DGGITQSPKYLFRKEGQNVTLSCEQNLNHDAMYWYRQDPGQGLRLIYYSQIVNDFQKGDIAEGYSVSREKKESFPLTVTSAQKNPTAFYLCASRDRDLWETQYFGPGTRLLVL.

The V call is TRBV19, the J call TRBJ2-3; D is unresolved. Deletions cut 4 bases from V and 5 bases from J, with 4 bases between. The CDR3 loop spans 11 amino acids. The germline V gene encodes CDR1 LNHDA and CDR2 SQIVND (reference sequence). The CDR3 here is CASSRGDTQYF. In DNA, the CDR3 is TGTGCCAGTAGTAGAGGAGATACGCAGTATTTT.

The chain recombines TRBV7-8 with TRBJ2-1; 8 bases are shared with TRBD1. The germline V gene has CDR1 SGHVS and CDR2 FQNEAQ. This CDR3 comprises 16 residues. V shed 5 bases and J 0 bases; nucleotides not matched to a gene: 6. CDR3 amino acids: CASSLRTGISYNEQFF. The CDR3 nucleotides are TGTGCCAGCAGCCTTCGGACAGGGATCTCCTACAATGAGCAGTTCTTC.

The chain uses TRBV30 and TRBJ1-5; the D is unclear. Per the germline V gene, CDR1 is GTSNPN and CDR2 is SVGIG (reference sequence). V was trimmed by 1 base and J by 4 bases, leaving 11 bases between them. The CDR3 consists of 14 residues. The CDR3 loop reads CAWSGGVGNQPQHF. The CDR3, as DNA: TGTGCCTGGAGTGGTGGAGTGGGGAATCAGCCCCAGCATTTT.